This record covers a single T cell receptor (beta chain). Its recognized antigen is unknown. No base quality information exists; no much larger clone differs at one position. The CDR3 contains 15 residues, cysteine and phenylalanine counted. The only DNA kept is the CDR3, 45 bases in frame from the first base. CDR1 is given as SEHNR and CDR2 as FQNEAQ, both from the germline V gene (reference sequence). From V the trimming removes 5 bases and from J it removes 3 bases, while the gene matches leave 7 bases of the junction unaccounted for. The data originate from a study of CD8+CD57+ T cells in acquired aplastic anemia (dated by TCRdb to the late 2010s). About the study as a whole: DNA extracted from sorted CD4+ and CD8+ cells had a mean of roughly 3.4 ug, with a range of roughly 0.2 to 27.4 ug. CD8+CD57+ expansion was defined as a frequency above the mean frequency observed in healthy subjects. Broad study findings and their caveats: Patients and healthy controls showed no significant difference in CD8+ Simpson's diversity (P=0.060). Although 25 to 30 CD8+ CDR3 sequences were shared by patients and controls, these sequences appeared highly expressed in patients and within the immunodominant clones of patients.

TCR beta VDJ combination and CDR3 sequence profiling used genomic DNA as the template. TCR repertoire sequencing was run on an Illumina HiSeq 2000. The paper's data handling went like this. Repertoire assessment relied on Simpson's diversity index, CDR3 size and DJ length profiles, and TRBV/TRBJ rearrangement plots. The immunodominant clone was defined as the most abundant DNA sequence in deep sequencing data. CDR3 amino acid sequences were screened for sharing across subjects and were compared with published repertoires and the VDJdb database. TCRdb redid the processing of the public reads, applying fastp at Q25 and MiXCR, and retained in-frame beta chains. For every CDR3 protein sequence, its rows merge into one entry that carries the most common genes and DNA. Here the V and J calls rest on TCRdb's processing, not on the authors' analysis. In all, the sample holds about 98,000 distinct CDR3 sequences, and 65% to 70% of those were seen once. The ten largest account for more than 55% of the sample.

The patients picked for sequencing were ones in whom flow cytometry had shown an expansion of CD8+CD57+ cells. Severe acquired aplastic anemia was diagnosed in all patients according to International Study of Aplastic Anemia and Agranulocytosis and Camitta criteria. At the time blood was sampled, none of the patients had received any therapy. TCR repertoires of sorted CD4+ and CD8+ blood T cells from severe aplastic anemia patients and healthy subjects were deep-sequenced in the study. In the USA, patient enrollment took place under clinicaltrials.gov protocols 00001620, 01623167, 00001397, 00071045, 00081523 and 00961064. Ficoll-Paque density gradient centrifugation was used to isolate peripheral blood mononuclear cells. Before DNA extraction, CD4+ and CD8+ T cells were sorted with FACS or magnetic beads.

The chain joins TRBV7-9 to TRBJ1-2, with 9 middle bases fitting TRBD1. The sequence was collected from a human donor with aplastic anemia. Source material: sorted CD4+, CD8+, or CD8+CD57+ T cells (not recorded which) from PBMCs. The DNA reads as follows: TGTGCCAGCAGCCCTTGGGACAGGGCGGACTATGGCTACACCTTC. It specifies CASSPWDRADYGYTF. This CDR3, with the reference TRBV7-9 and TRBJ1-2 proteins standing in past its ends, gives the full variable domain DTGVSQNPRHKITKRGQNVTFRCDPISEHNRLYWYRQTLGQGPEFLTYFQNEAQLEKSRLLSDRFSAERPKGSFSTLEIQRTEQGDSAMYLCASSPWDRADYGYTFGSGTRLTVV.